The clone carrying this TCR beta chain was detected once. Its antigen is not identified. Measured with immunoSEQ multiplex PCR; TCRdb has only the in-frame clones, and not every one. Of 40,000 to 65,000 clones in the sample, less than 85% are singletons; the top ten hold around 8.5%. The data derive from a study of T cell clones after liver transplantation. Whole-study context: Blood was drawn pre-transplant, before withdrawal, and after full or failed withdrawal.

General study findings and limits: Low donor cell numbers restricted donor-reactive repertoire measurement in a couple of subjects.

V lost 8 bases and J lost 1; bases outside the gene matches: 4. The CDR3 is 13 amino acids. CDR1 WNHNN and CDR2 SYGVQD come from the germline V gene (reference sequence). The receptor was isolated from a human donor who received a liver transplant. The genes are TRBV10-1 and TRBJ1-1; 7 nucleotides agree with TRBD1. The sample in question was CD4+ T cells from blood, obtained before liver transplant. The CDR3 sequence is CASQRQGNTEAFF. The CDR3 bases are TGCGCCAGCCAAAGACAGGGGAACACTGAAGCTTTCTTT.